This T cell receptor (beta chain) appears in the sequencing data of a study of blood T cell repertoires in COVID-19. About the study: Spain, Italy and the United States supplied samples that represented acute and convalescent COVID-19. Nucleic acid was either cDNA or gDNA, and it came from T cells, B-cell-depleted T cells, or PBMCs.

This clone was detected only once. V shed 4 bases and J shed 1 base, with 3 bases lying between them. The CDR3 has 11 residues. Germline V CDR1 and CDR2: SGHDT, YYEEEE. Study processing details: Estimates of nucleated cell counts were drawn from the amplification of reference gene primers. Sequenced by immunoSEQ multiplex PCR; TCRdb stores in-frame clones only, minus some. V, J and clone size are those of that table, while D and trimming were read from the DNA. The table shows about 190,000 clones, with around 79% occurring only once. The TCR originated in a man aged 55 to 70 with active or convalescent COVID-19. Material for sequencing was peripheral blood. The rearrangement joins TRBV5-6 to TRBJ2-7; D call uncertain. As DNA, the CDR3 is TGTGCCAGCAGCCAGTCCTACGAGCAGTACTTC. It specifies CASSQSYEQYF.